This T cell receptor (beta chain) was identified during a study of beta chain features in type 1 diabetes (dated by TCRdb to 2016 to 2019). Context from the whole study: Mean age, gender distribution, total cell number and subset yield were not different between patients and healthy donors. Across all samples, almost 110 million sorted cells were examined, and cell number per subset correlated strongly with RNA yield. Naive and central memory subsets were obtained from all 30 or so donors, but regulatory and stem cell-like memory subsets were isolated from only 8 patients and roughly eight healthy donors. The study compared TCRB repertoires of sorted circulating CD4+ T cell subsets between recently diagnosed type 1 diabetes patients and matched healthy donors. Summary of the overall study and its limitations: PCR might favor shorter templates, but patient and control samples were amplified and corrected together, so any skew would affect both groups equally. Because cDNA was sequenced instead of genomic DNA, activated cells with high expression could be over-represented, although the groups did not differ in activation or CD3 levels. In all four CD4+ subsets, TCRB CDR3 length was moderately but significantly shorter in type 1 diabetes patients. Fewer insertions and more nucleotide deletions at VDJ recombination sites were observed in patients with type 1 diabetes, implying thymic rearrangement abnormalities. Naive, central memory and regulatory TCRB repertoires appeared to be more alike among patients than among healthy donors. Only small numbers of individuals were included in the HLA sub-analyses, which left unresolved whether HLA type had any influence on TCRB rearrangement.

This clone showed up just a few times. Its antigen specificity is not known. No per-base quality is available; no much larger clone lies one base away. The entire isolated RNA was reverse transcribed using the High Capacity cDNA Reverse Transcription Kit, and thus expressed TCRB transcripts were sequenced. Deep immunoSEQ sequencing was applied to naive, central memory and regulatory T cell samples, giving an average of roughly 3.3 million total reads per sample. Sorted cells were lysed in RLT buffer, and RNA was extracted using DNase-treated RNeasy Micro or Mini kits according to cell number. To prevent cross-contamination, every cell subset was processed on its own, while patient and healthy donor samples were processed together. Using the immunoSEQ multiplex PCR, TCRB sequences were amplified from cDNA into 87-bp fragments spanning the CDR3 region. The amplicons were sequenced using the Illumina HiSeq platform. In the original analysis: Synthetic template baselines were used to correct PCR bias computationally, reads within Hamming distance 2 were collapsed together, and singletons that could not be merged were discarded. By aligning reads against IMGT, V, D and J genes, CDR3 length, and insertions or deletions at six rearrangement sites were assigned. Clonotype counts were normalized to sorted cell number within each subset before computing true diversity and Gini coefficients with the tcR R package. Repertoire sharing was quantified using the overlap coefficient calculated on TCRB nucleotide sequences. As a proxy for the pre-selection repertoire, out-of-frame TCRB sequences from naive cells were analyzed. TCRdb re-hosts the immuneACCESS table, in-frame sequences only. Its copies lack some clones; in the studies checked, an unresolved V gene accounts for under half of them, and the cause for the rest is not known. D and trimming were read from the DNA, whereas the V and J calls and clone size are those reported in that table. The sample yields 350,000 to 400,000 clones; approximately 15% were counted once. Approximately 0.02% of the sample is held by the ten biggest clonotypes.

CDR1 and CDR2, per the germline V gene, are SQVTM and ANQGSEA. CDR3 length: 11 amino acids, cysteine to phenylalanine. Only the CDR3 portion is preserved as DNA: 33 bases, with reading frame beginning at the first base. Each donor gave one peripheral blood draw, averaging approximately 110 mL, which was collected into heparinised tubes. A BD FACSAria II and a panel including CD45RO, CCR7, CD25, CD127, CD95 and CD27 were used to sort naive, central memory, regulatory and stem cell-like memory CD4+ T cells. Purity was above 95% for every sorted population. PBMCs were separated immediately by Lymphoprep density gradient centrifugation and were stained directly, without being cultured. So that batch effects would be minimized, each experiment stained and sorted samples in pairs, pairing one healthy donor with one patient.

In this chain, TRBV29-1 is recombined with TRBJ2-5; no D gene can be assigned with confidence. The J call is uncertain, as TRBJ2-7 better fits the DNA end. This clonotype was obtained from a woman between 18 and 29 years old in good health. Sequencing was done on a sample of naive CD4+ T cells from blood. The cell subset or site label of this sample denotes: true naive CD4+ T cells. The CDR3 has the sequence CSARLSYEQYF. The nucleotide sequence is TGCAGCGCCCGACTCTCCTACGAGCAGTACTTC.